The 8 T cell receptor beta chains reported below all come from one sample, sequenced in a study of blood T cell repertoires in COVID-19. Generated by immunoSEQ multiplex PCR, the TCRdb table keeps only in-frame clones and is missing some. The data hold over 250,000 clones, with 65% to 90% observed a single time. The sample consisted of peripheral blood. These receptors were collected from a human donor in a cohort sampled during active COVID-19.

This chain joins TRBV27 and TRBJ2-2; D not certain. CDR1 is MNHEY, CDR2 SMNVEV, per germline (reference sequence). The CDR3 consists of 14 residues. V gave up 6 bases and J gave up 1 base, with 9 bases separating them. The CDR3: CASSNHGNTGELFF. In DNA, the CDR3 is TGTGCCAGCAGCAACCACGGGAACACCGGGGAGCTGTTTTTT.

This clone was recorded a few times. This rearrangement joins TRBV6-5 to TRBJ2-2, with a possible D match to TRBD2 (6 bases). This CDR3 contains 12 residues. Trimming shortened V by 8 bases and J by 5 bases, and 9 bases separated the two germline ends. CDR1 MNHEY and CDR2 SVGAGI come from the germline V gene. CDR3 DNA sequence: TGTGCCAGCGGGAGGCGGACCGGGGAGCTGTTTTTT. Its protein is CASGRRTGELFF.

The V and J genes are TRBV5-6 and TRBJ2-1; 10 bases match TRBD2. V lost 4 bases, J lost 5 bases, and 6 bases stayed unmatched. Germline CDR1 SGHDT, CDR2 YYEEEE. The CDR3 has 15 residues. The CDR3 reads CASSVITSGDNEQFF. The CDR3 nucleotides read TGTGCCAGCAGCGTTATAACTAGCGGGGACAATGAGCAGTTCTTC.

The sample holds a few counts of this clone. The V gene is TRBV2, the J gene TRBJ1-5; no clear D gene. Germline CDR1 reads SNHLY; CDR2 reads FYNNEI. Deletions cut 7 bases from V and 9 bases from J, with 13 bases between. This CDR3 comprises 12 residues. CDR3 coding DNA: TGTGCCAGCAACTCCGACTTGGGGCCCCAGCATTTT. Encoded protein: CASNSDLGPQHF.

The gene calls are TRBV6-5 and TRBJ1-5; D is unresolved. The CDR3 covers 13 residues. Trimming cost V 6 bases and J 4 bases, with 10 bases left between them. The V gene's germline CDR1 is MNHEY and CDR2 SVGAGI. DNA for the CDR3: TGTGCCAGCAGCTCTAGAAGAAATCAGCCCCAGCATTTT. Translated: CASSSRRNQPQHF.

The chain combines TRBV6-6 with TRBJ2-4; 10 nucleotides match TRBD2. V was pared by 5 bases and J by 1 base, with 11 bases of the junction left unmatched. Germline loops: CDR1 MNHNY, CDR2 SVGAGI (reference sequence). CDR3 size: 18 residues. This chain's CDR3 is CASSPTSGITGAKNIQYF. The DNA of the CDR3 is TGTGCCAGCAGTCCAACTAGCGGGATAACCGGTGCCAAAAACATTCAGTACTTC.

The chain is built from TRBV18 and TRBJ2-7, with D perhaps TRBD2 (5 bases). V shed 2 bases and J shed 4 bases, with 21 bases lying between them. Germline CDR1 and CDR2: KGHSH and LQKENI. This CDR3 spans 17 amino acids. The CDR3 sequence is CASSPARGSGLVYEQYF. CDR3 bases: TGTGCCAGCTCACCAGCGCGTGGTTCGGGATTAGTTTACGAGCAGTACTTC.

V gene TRBV27 combines with J gene TRBJ2-7; 9 nucleotides match TRBD1. V shed 5 bases, J shed 5 bases, and the junction held 4 bases outside the gene matches. Germline V gives CDR1 MNHEY, CDR2 SMNVEV (reference sequence). The CDR3 is 13 amino acids. The CDR3 spells CASSNRGRDEQYF. The CDR3 DNA is TGTGCCAGCAGTAACAGGGGGCGGGACGAGCAGTACTTC.